Below, 28 T cell receptor beta chains from the same sample are listed, as sequenced in a study of blood T cells in healthy people across ages. The use of a sample-barcoded 5' primer and a J-beta primer mix characterized a second PCR of about 6 to 12 cycles. MiXCR was run by TCRdb on the 5' RACE reads, yielding one entry per CDR3 protein. Of about 760,000 distinct CDR3 sequences listed, approximately 60% are singletons. Material: blood. Every receptor here comes from a man aged 35-49 years in good health.

This clonotype was seen at least ten times. The rearrangement uses TRBV14 and TRBJ2-1; D may correspond to TRBD1 or TRBD2 (5 bases each). The V gene lost 4 bases and the J gene lost 6 bases, with 13 bases spanning the gap. The CDR3 runs 14 residues. In germline, CDR1 is SGHDN, CDR2 FVKESK. The CDR3, as DNA: TGTGCCAGCAGCCCTGGGGGATATCTCAATGAGCAGTTCTTC. Translation gives CASSPGGYLNEQFF.

This clonotype showed up just once. The CDR3 does not close with the conserved phenylalanine or tryptophan, likely indicating a read error. J is TRBJ1-2 and V is TRBV6-5; D is perhaps TRBD1 (6 bases). The CDR3 sequence is 13 residues long. Trimming cost V 6 bases and J 8 bases, with 16 bases left between them. Germline V gives CDR1 MNHEY, CDR2 SVGAGI. CDR3 nucleotide sequence: TGTGCCAGCAGAGCCTGGGGGCGCGGAGGCTACACCTTA. Protein product: CASRAWGRGGYTL.

The chain recombines TRBV6-1 with TRBJ1-2, with 9 bases that match TRBD1. J was trimmed by 1 base and V by 2 bases; bases with no gene match: 5. There are 16 residues in the CDR3. CDR1 is MNHNS, CDR2 SASEGT, per germline. Here the CDR3 DNA reads TGTGCCAGCAGTGAATCCGCGGACAGGGGTAACTATGGCTACACCTTC. This encodes CASSESADRGNYGYTF.

This chain joins TRBV3-1 and TRBJ2-6; tentatively, D is TRBD1 (5 bases). There are 14 residues in the CDR3. Germline-derived CDR1 and CDR2 are LGHDT and YNNKEL (reference sequence). Trimming cost V 7 bases and J 0 bases, with 7 bases left between them. As DNA, the CDR3 is TGTGCCAGCAACACAGGCTCTGGGGCCAACGTCCTGACTTTC. Encoded protein: CASNTGSGANVLTF.

This clonotype has a handful of counts. The V and J genes are TRBV20-1 and TRBJ2-7, with 7 positions matching TRBD1. The germline V gene encodes CDR1 DFQATT and CDR2 SNEGSKA (reference sequence). The V segment lost 5 bases and the J segment 5 bases; nucleotides outside the gene matches: 6. The CDR3 extends over 12 amino acids. The CDR3 sequence is CSASSGTDEQYF. CDR3 DNA: TGCAGTGCTTCGTCCGGGACAGACGAGCAGTACTTC.

CDR3 in amino acids: CASSYRGGTQYF. The CDR3 DNA is TGTGCCAGCAGTTACAGGGGTGGGACCCAGTACTTC. This chain links TRBV6-5 with TRBJ2-5, with D possibly TRBD1 on 5 matching bases. Trimming pared 2 bases from V and 7 bases from J, leaving 8 bases between. This CDR3 contains 12 residues. The germline CDR1 and CDR2 sequences are MNHEY and SVGAGI.

The chain is built from TRBV28 and TRBJ2-1; D is ambiguous. The germline V and J ends were trimmed by 6 bases and 8 bases, with 11 bases remaining between them. The CDR3 contains 12 residues. The germline V gene has CDR1 MDHEN and CDR2 SYDVKM. The CDR3: CASRFRAHEQFF. The DNA for the CDR3 is TGTGCCAGCAGATTCCGGGCACATGAGCAGTTCTTC.

This chain uses TRBV27 with TRBJ2-7; the D gene could be TRBD1 or TRBD2 (5 bases each). The closer fit of TRBJ2-5 to the DNA end suggests the J call may be wrong. This CDR3 comprises 13 residues. CDR1 is MNHEY and CDR2 is SMNVEV in the germline V gene (reference sequence). The CDR3 region has the DNA TGTGCCAGCAGCTGGGACCCTAGGGGGACCCAGTACTTC. This translates into CASSWDPRGTQYF.

The rearrangement joins TRBV20-1 to TRBJ2-1; a weak D match, TRBD2 (6 bases). CDR1 DFQATT and CDR2 SNEGSKA come from the germline V gene (reference sequence). V lost 5 bases and J 0 bases, leaving 11 bases between the germline ends. CDR3 length: 14 residues. This CDR3 is CSAVGGRSYNEQFF. CDR3 nucleotide sequence: TGCAGTGCTGTGGGGGGACGCTCCTACAATGAGCAGTTCTTC.

The chain couples TRBV7-8 to TRBJ1-2; no clear D gene. The CDR3 has 13 residues. Germline CDR1 SGHVS, CDR2 FQNEAQ. The V gene lost 0 bases and the J gene lost 9 bases, with 11 bases spanning the gap. The CDR3 DNA is TGTGCCAGCAGCTTAGCGCTGAGGGATAGCTACACCTTC. Amino acids: CASSLALRDSYTF.

This clonotype has a handful of counts. The V call is TRBV29-1, the J call TRBJ2-7, with D perhaps TRBD1 (6 bases). The CDR3 has 12 residues. CDR1 and CDR2 from the germline V gene are SQVTM and ANQGSEA. V lost 6 bases to trimming and J lost 6 bases, with 15 bases between them. The DNA for the CDR3 is TGCAGCGTCGGAAACACCAGGGGCGAGCAGTACTTC. Translated, it gives CSVGNTRGEQYF.

The rearrangement uses TRBV5-8 and TRBJ2-5; the D call may be TRBD1 or TRBD2 (6 bases each). V lost 4 bases and J 3 bases, leaving 19 bases between the germline ends. The CDR3 runs to 16 residues. Germline loops: CDR1 SGHTS, CDR2 YDEGEE. The CDR3 loop is CASSLLGGPAKETQYF. DNA of the CDR3: TGTGCCAGCAGCCTCCTAGGGGGGCCCGCAAAAGAGACCCAGTACTTC.

The chain carries TRBV7-9 and TRBJ2-7, with a weak D call TRBD2 (5 bases). V was clipped by 5 bases and J by 2 bases, with 16 bases between them. The CDR3 covers 15 residues. The germline V gene has CDR1 SEHNR and CDR2 FQNEAQ (reference sequence). This CDR3 is CASSPPGGQPYEQYF. The CDR3 nucleotides are TGTGCCAGCAGCCCCCCAGGCGGGCAGCCCTACGAGCAGTACTTC.

The chain is built from TRBV7-2 and TRBJ2-3, with 8 bases that match TRBD2. Germline V lookup: CDR1 SGHTA, CDR2 FQGNSA. The V and J ends lost 6 bases and 2 bases, in that order; junction bases with no gene match: 13. The CDR3 consists of 17 residues. The CDR3 reads CASRGLATPPHTDTQYF. CDR3 nucleotides: TGTGCCAGCAGAGGACTAGCCACGCCCCCCCACACAGATACGCAGTATTTT.

The gene calls are TRBV29-1 and TRBJ2-5; 7 bases agree with TRBD1. The CDR3 sequence is 11 residues long. The germline CDR1 and CDR2 sequences are SQVTM and ANQGSEA. The V gene end was trimmed by 6 bases and the J gene end by 8 bases; junction bases not matched to a gene: 6. The CDR3, as DNA: TGCAGCGTGCCCAGGGGGTATACCCAGTACTTC. It codes for CSVPRGYTQYF.

This clonotype was picked up one time. The chain recombines TRBV3-1 with TRBJ2-7; 8 bases are shared with TRBD2. V dropped 1 base and J dropped 6; count of bases not matched to a gene: 8. Germline V gene data show CDR1 as LGHDT and CDR2 as YNNKEL (reference sequence). The CDR3 is 15 residues long. CDR3 in amino acids: CASSQGLATNGEQYF. The DNA for the CDR3 is TGTGCCAGCAGCCAAGGACTAGCGACCAACGGCGAGCAGTACTTC.

The chain links TRBV20-1 to TRBJ2-3; D assignment may be TRBD1 or TRBD2 (5 bases each). This CDR3 contains 15 residues. V lost 0 bases to trimming and J lost 2 bases, with 12 bases between them. Germline V gene lookup returns CDR1 DFQATT and CDR2 SNEGSKA (reference sequence). The CDR3 sequence is CSAREWGSVTDTQYF. CDR3 DNA sequence: TGCAGTGCTAGAGAGTGGGGGTCCGTCACAGATACGCAGTATTTT.

The chain combines TRBV20-1 with TRBJ2-4, with TRBD2 matching 12 bases. TRBJ2-7 explains the end of the DNA better; the J call may be wrong. CDR1 and CDR2 (germline): DFQATT, SNEGSKA (reference sequence). The CDR3 has 19 residues. CDR3 in amino acids: CSASPPGLAGGDFSYEQYF. In nucleotides, the CDR3 is TGCAGTGCTAGCCCCCCCGGCCTAGCGGGAGGGGATTTTAGCTACGAGCAGTACTTC.

This clonotype was seen only a few times. This chain uses TRBV7-8 with TRBJ2-7, with 7 bases matching TRBD2. J was trimmed by 7 bases and V by 4 bases; bases with no gene match: 19. The CDR3 loop spans 17 amino acids. CDR1 is SGHVS and CDR2 is FQNEAQ in the germline V gene. The DNA for the CDR3 is TGTGCCAGCAGCTCTGGACTAGATGCGCTTTCCTACAATGAGCAGTACTTC. Translated, it gives CASSSGLDALSYNEQYF.

This clonotype was counted only a few times. The chain joins TRBV9 to TRBJ1-2; 7 bases line up with TRBD1. The length of the CDR3 is 13 residues. After removal of 3 bases from V and 4 bases from J, the junction contained 3 bases not matched to a gene. Germline CDR1 is SGDLS and CDR2 is YYNGEE. The CDR3 region is CASSATGAYGYTF. The DNA of the CDR3 is TGTGCCAGCAGCGCCACAGGGGCCTATGGCTACACCTTC.

The chain has TRBV6-1 and TRBJ2-5; 9 nucleotides agree with TRBD2. From germline, CDR1 is MNHNS and CDR2 SASEGT. The CDR3 sequence is 15 residues long. The trim removed 4 bases at V and 7 bases at J, leaving 10 bases unmatched. CDR3 in amino acids: CASSVSAGGPGTQYF. CDR3 sequence (DNA): TGTGCCAGCAGTGTATCAGCGGGGGGCCCCGGGACCCAGTACTTC.

This clonotype was counted many times. V is TRBV11-3 and J is TRBJ2-5; no reliable D call. V lost 2 bases, J lost 5 bases, and 12 bases lay in between. The V gene's germline CDR1 is SGHNT and CDR2 YENEEA. CDR3 length equals 14 residues. The chain's CDR3 is CASSLTAQGETQYF. CDR3 coding DNA: TGTGCCAGCAGCTTAACCGCCCAAGGGGAGACCCAGTACTTC. Complete variable domain (other parts from reference TRBV11-3 and TRBJ2-5): EAGVVQSPRYKIIEKKQPVAFWCNPISGHNTLYWYLQNLGQGPELLIRYENEEAVDDSQLPKDRFSAERLKGVDSTLKIQPAELGDSAVYLCASSLTAQGETQYFGPGTRLLVL.

The J gene is TRBJ2-1, the V gene TRBV11-2, with 15 positions matching TRBD2. Germline values: CDR1 SGHAT, CDR2 FQNNGV. This CDR3 region has 17 residues. V lost 5 bases, J lost 4 bases, and 6 bases stayed unmatched. Written as DNA, the CDR3 is TGTGCCAGCAGCATGGGACTAGCGGGAGGTCCATACAATGAGCAGTTCTTC. Protein: CASSMGLAGGPYNEQFF.

This clonotype has a handful of counts. The chain employs TRBV27 and TRBJ1-6; D not certain. The CDR3 runs to 18 residues. The V gene's germline CDR1 is MNHEY and CDR2 SMNVEV (reference sequence). The V end lost 4 bases, the J end lost 5 bases, and 21 bases lay between the germline ends. CDR3 region: CASSSSGPGSYDNSPLHF. In DNA, the CDR3 is TGTGCCAGCAGTTCCTCGGGCCCGGGCTCCTATGATAATTCACCCCTCCACTTT.

The chain recombines TRBV5-1 with TRBJ1-1; D is ambiguous. CDR1 is SGHRS, CDR2 YFSETQ, per germline. This CDR3 contains 13 residues. The V gene lost 3 bases and the J gene lost 1 base, with 7 bases spanning the gap. The CDR3 DNA is TGCGCCAGCAGCTCGCTTGGGAACACTGAAGCTTTCTTT. Protein product: CASSSLGNTEAFF. The variable domain in full, completed from reference TRBV5-1 and TRBJ1-1, reads KAGVTQTPRYLIKTRGQQVTLSCSPISGHRSVSWYQQTPGQGLQFLFEYFSETQRNKGNFPGRFSGRQFSNSRSEMNVSTLELGDSALYLCASSSLGNTEAFFGQGTRLTVV.

The V gene is TRBV12-3 or TRBV12-4, the J gene TRBJ1-4; D is possibly TRBD1 (5 bases). This CDR3 spans 12 amino acids. V lost 3 bases and J 11 bases, leaving 10 bases between the germline ends. CDR3 DNA sequence: TGTGCCAGCAGTTTGGGGGGGGACAAACTGTTTTTT. This encodes CASSLGGDKLFF.

This chain connects TRBV4-2 to TRBJ2-4; D might be TRBD2 (7 bases). Trimming cost V 0 bases and J 5 bases, with 23 bases left between them. Germline-derived CDR1 and CDR2 are LGHNA and YNFKEQ. CDR3 length: 19 amino acids. The CDR3 here is CASSQDDGGLSPPQNIQYF. Here the CDR3 DNA reads TGTGCCAGCAGCCAAGATGACGGGGGGCTCTCCCCCCCACAAAACATTCAGTACTTC.

This clonotype came up a few times. The rearrangement links TRBV24-1 to TRBJ2-1; 14 positions agree with TRBD2. Trimming took 5 bases from V and 6 from J; bases not matched to a gene: 8. Germline CDR1 KGHDR, CDR2 SFDVKD. The CDR3 contains 17 residues. The CDR3: CATSATSGRAIGNEQFF. In DNA, the CDR3 is TGTGCCACCAGTGCGACTAGCGGGAGGGCCATAGGCAATGAGCAGTTCTTC.